The sequence of this TCR beta chain was determined in a study of cytomegalovirus exposure and HLA in healthy donors. The PCR had 60 Vbeta and 13 Jbeta primers. TCRdb keeps only in-frame clones here, not all; method: immunoSEQ multiplex PCR. The sample holds approximately 150,000 clones, 80% seen once. With regard to this clone: Its antigen is not identified.

V was clipped by 4 bases and J by 6 bases; unmatched bases: 15. The CDR3 loop spans 18 amino acids. CDR1 is SGHKS, CDR2 YYEKEE, per germline (reference sequence). Everyone who donated was a healthy bone marrow donor. Study-level findings and limits: An apparent linkage of common viral pathogens to several of the most significant clusters emerged in a later analysis. Across donors, most TCRs were seen rarely, yet some public ones were widespread. In a later analysis, V- and J-gene trimming of beta chains associated with a DCLRE1C missense variant, replicated independently.

The TCR sequence derives from a man younger than 30 in good health and CMV-seropositive. The source material was PBMCs. This sequence joins TRBV5-5 and TRBJ2-2; 10 nucleotides agree with TRBD2. Here the CDR3 reads CASSPRPTSGLAPGELFF. Written as DNA, the CDR3 is TGTGCCAGCAGCCCCAGACCGACTAGCGGGTTGGCGCCCGGGGAGCTGTTTTTT. The full variable domain, with the rest looked up from reference TRBV5-5 and TRBJ2-2, is DAGVTQSPTHLIKTRGQQVTLRCSPISGHKSVSWYQQVLGQGPQFIFQYYEKEERGRGNFPDRFSARQFPNYSSELNVNALLLGDSALYLCASSPRPTSGLAPGELFFGEGSRLTVL.